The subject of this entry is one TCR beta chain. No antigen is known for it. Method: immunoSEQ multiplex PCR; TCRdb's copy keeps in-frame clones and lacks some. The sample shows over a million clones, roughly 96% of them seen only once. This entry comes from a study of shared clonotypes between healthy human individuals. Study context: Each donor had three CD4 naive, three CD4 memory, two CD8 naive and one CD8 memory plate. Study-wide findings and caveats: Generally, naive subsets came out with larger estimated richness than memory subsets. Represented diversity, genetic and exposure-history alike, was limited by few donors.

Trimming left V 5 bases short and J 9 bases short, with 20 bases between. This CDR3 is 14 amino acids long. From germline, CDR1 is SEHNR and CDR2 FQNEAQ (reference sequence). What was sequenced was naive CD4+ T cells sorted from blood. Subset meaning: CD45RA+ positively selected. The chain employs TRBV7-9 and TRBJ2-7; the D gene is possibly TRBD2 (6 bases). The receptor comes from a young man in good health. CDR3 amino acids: CASSLWEAGGAQYF. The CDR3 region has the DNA TGTGCCAGCAGCCTATGGGAGGCCGGCGGGGCGCAGTACTTC.